Below are 27 T cell receptor beta chains sequenced from a single sample in a study of shared clonotypes between healthy human individuals. Repertoires were generated with immunoSEQ multiplex PCR, while TCRdb's copy carries only in-frame clones and drops some. The table has about a million clones, 60% to 85% seen once; the top ten hold over 1.3%. Sequenced input: memory CD4+ T cells sorted from blood. The subset denotes: CD45RA-negative fraction. The receptor set was obtained from a man between 18 and 35 years old in good health.

This chain links TRBV2 with TRBJ2-7; no firm D call. This CDR3 has 13 amino acids. Germline CDR1 and CDR2: SNHLY and FYNNEI. V lost 3 bases to trimming and J lost 3 bases, with 9 bases between them. The CDR3 loop is CASSDGVVYEQYF. CDR3 DNA: TGTGCCAGCAGTGATGGGGTGGTCTACGAGCAGTACTTC.

The chain joins TRBV9 to TRBJ2-7, with D tentatively TRBD1 (6 bases). Trimming removed 5 bases at V and 0 bases at J, with 12 bases between. This CDR3 contains 14 residues. CDR1 is SGDLS, CDR2 YYNGEE, per germline. DNA for the CDR3: TGTGCCAGCAGTCGACAGGCCAGCTCCTACGAGCAGTACTTC. This gives the protein CASSRQASSYEQYF.

V is TRBV30 and J is TRBJ1-6, with 9 bases aligning to TRBD1. This CDR3 is built from 16 residues. Germline values: CDR1 GTSNPN, CDR2 SVGIG (reference sequence). Trimming took 0 bases from V and 10 from J; bases not matched to a gene: 10. CDR3 in amino acids: CAWSVWAGTGISPLHF. The CDR3 DNA is TGTGCCTGGAGTGTATGGGCCGGGACAGGGATATCACCCCTCCACTTT.

The rearrangement uses TRBV5-1 and TRBJ2-2; D remains ambiguous. The V gene lost 4 bases and the J gene lost 6 bases, with 7 bases spanning the gap. CDR1 is SGHRS, CDR2 YFSETQ, per germline. CDR3 length: 12 amino acids. The CDR3 sequence is CASSKRSGELFF. Here the CDR3 DNA reads TGCGCCAGCAGCAAGAGGTCCGGGGAGCTGTTTTTT.

V and J are TRBV10-1 and TRBJ1-6; the D gene is possibly TRBD1 (5 bases). Germline V gives CDR1 WNHNN, CDR2 SYGVQD (reference sequence). V lost 3 bases, J lost 10 bases, and 13 bases lay in between. This CDR3 spans 14 amino acids. This CDR3 is CASSEPGRFSPLHF. The CDR3 region has the DNA TGCGCCAGCAGTGAACCGGGACGCTTCTCACCCCTCCACTTT.

The CDR3 DNA follows: TGCGCCAGCAGCCAAGGGGCCTGGGCGGGAAAACTGTTTTTT. It yields the protein CASSQGAWAGKLFF. V usage is TRBV4-1 and J usage is TRBJ1-4; D not resolved. The CDR3 runs to 14 residues. V shed 1 base and J shed 10 bases, with 13 bases lying between them. CDR1 is MGHRA, CDR2 YSYEKL, per germline.

This clone was counted at least ten times. The chain couples TRBV5-1 to TRBJ1-1, with D maybe TRBD1 (6 bases). In germline, CDR1 is SGHRS, CDR2 YFSETQ. V lost 4 bases, J lost 2 bases, and 12 bases lay in between. The CDR3 has 14 amino acids. The CDR3 region is CASSIQGSNTEAFF. In DNA form, the CDR3 reads TGCGCCAGCAGCATACAGGGATCTAACACTGAAGCTTTCTTT.

The chain has TRBV29-1 and TRBJ2-4; 7 nucleotides match TRBD1. This CDR3 is 12 amino acids long. Trimming removed 0 bases from V and 7 bases from J; junction bases left unmatched: 0. Germline V gives CDR1 SQVTM, CDR2 ANQGSEA. The CDR3 DNA follows: TGCAGCGTTGAAGAGGGACAGAACATTCAGTACTTC. Amino acids: CSVEEGQNIQYF.

The rearrangement links TRBV7-9 to TRBJ2-7; TRBD1 aligns across 7 bases. The V gene's germline CDR1 is SEHNR and CDR2 FQNEAQ (reference sequence). V shed 5 bases, J shed 2 bases, and the junction held 12 bases outside the gene matches. The CDR3 extends over 16 amino acids. The CDR3 region is CASSTMGQRPPYEQYF. The CDR3 region has the DNA TGTGCCAGCAGCACGATGGGACAGCGACCTCCCTACGAGCAGTACTTC.

The genes are TRBV7-2 and TRBJ2-3; 8 nucleotides agree with TRBD2. Per the germline V gene, CDR1 is SGHTA and CDR2 is FQGNSA. The CDR3 is 15 residues long. The J segment lost 3 bases and the V segment lost 5 bases, leaving 7 bases of the junction unmatched. The CDR3: CASSPGLVSTDTQYF. CDR3 coding DNA: TGTGCCAGCAGCCCGGGACTAGTTTCTACAGATACGCAGTATTTT.

This chain joins TRBV6-1 and TRBJ1-1; 8 bases fit TRBD1. The CDR3 spans 15 residues. V lost 2 bases, J lost 4 bases, and 6 bases stayed unmatched. The germline gives CDR1 MNHNS, CDR2 SASEGT. CDR3 region: CASSESRTGITEAFF. CDR3 DNA: TGTGCCAGCAGTGAAAGCCGGACAGGGATCACTGAAGCTTTCTTT.

V is TRBV5-1 and J is TRBJ2-3; D gene unclear. V shed 7 bases and J shed 2 bases, with 17 bases lying between them. This CDR3 is 15 amino acids long. Germline V gives CDR1 SGHRS, CDR2 YFSETQ. The CDR3 nucleotides are TGCGCCAGCCGGAAGGATGGCAAACCCACAGATACGCAGTATTTT. It specifies CASRKDGKPTDTQYF. Drawing the rest from reference TRBV5-1 and TRBJ2-3, the complete variable domain is KAGVTQTPRYLIKTRGQQVTLSCSPISGHRSVSWYQQTPGQGLQFLFEYFSETQRNKGNFPGRFSGRQFSNSRSEMNVSTLELGDSALYLCASRKDGKPTDTQYFGPGTRLTVL.

This rearrangement joins TRBV28 to TRBJ1-1; 8 bases match TRBD1. The CDR3 is 14 residues long. Looked up from germline, CDR1 is MDHEN and CDR2 is SYDVKM. J lost 5 bases, V lost 3 bases, and 5 bases had no gene match. The CDR3 nucleotides are TGTGCCAGCAGTTTTTGGACAGGGAGGACTGAAGCTTTCTTT. This gives the protein CASSFWTGRTEAFF. Supplemented by reference TRBV28 and TRBJ1-1, the full variable domain reads DVKVTQSSRYLVKRTGEKVFLECVQDMDHENMFWYRQDPGLGLRLIYFSYDVKMKEKGDIPEGYSVSREKKERFSLILESASTNQTSMYLCASSFWTGRTEAFFGQGTRLTVV.

This clone was seen only a few times. This chain connects TRBV28 to TRBJ1-2; D unresolved. The CDR3 sequence is 13 residues long. Looked up from germline, CDR1 is MDHEN and CDR2 is SYDVKM. V lost 1 base, J lost 5 bases, and 8 bases lay in between. CDR3 region: CASSLSPSYGYTF. The CDR3 DNA sequence: TGTGCCAGCAGTTTATCCCCATCATATGGCTACACCTTC.

This chain uses TRBV6-1 with TRBJ1-2; TRBD1 matches at 9 bases. Per germline, CDR1 MNHNS and CDR2 SASEGT. The CDR3 spans 14 residues. The V and J ends lost 5 bases and 2 bases, in that order; junction bases with no gene match: 3. The CDR3 loop is CASSTGQGNYGYTF. Here the CDR3 DNA reads TGTGCCAGCAGTACAGGACAGGGGAACTATGGCTACACCTTC.

The CDR3 loop reads CASSQGTGTGAGNTIYF. Written as DNA, the CDR3 is TGCGCCAGCAGCCAAGGAACCGGGACAGGGGCTGGAAACACCATATATTTT. The chain carries TRBV4-3 and TRBJ1-3; 10 bases are a match to TRBD1. The length of the CDR3 is 17 residues. V lost 1 base to trimming and J lost 2 bases; unmatched junction nucleotides: 5. Germline V gives CDR1 LGHNA, CDR2 YSLEER.

This chain uses TRBV19 with TRBJ2-7; TRBD1 aligns across 8 bases. This CDR3 region has 17 residues. Germline V lookup: CDR1 LNHDA, CDR2 SQIVND (reference sequence). The V and J ends lost 4 bases and 1 base, in that order; junction bases with no gene match: 12. CDR3 region: CASSTGQGGVNSYEQYF. The CDR3 bases are TGTGCCAGTAGTACCGGACAGGGCGGTGTAAATTCCTACGAGCAGTACTTC. Full variable domain (missing parts from reference TRBV19 and TRBJ2-7): DGGITQSPKYLFRKEGQNVTLSCEQNLNHDAMYWYRQDPGQGLRLIYYSQIVNDFQKGDIAEGYSVSREKKESFPLTVTSAQKNPTAFYLCASSTGQGGVNSYEQYFGPGTRLTVT.

This clone has a single count. V and J are TRBV2 and TRBJ1-3; D not certain. Trimming left V 3 bases short and J 0 bases short, with 6 bases between. From germline, CDR1 is SNHLY and CDR2 FYNNEI. The CDR3 has 14 amino acids. The CDR3 protein is CASSEGDSGNTIYF. DNA of the CDR3: TGTGCCAGCAGTGAGGGTGACTCTGGAAACACCATATATTTT. Filled out from reference TRBV2 and TRBJ1-3, the complete variable domain reads EPEVTQTPSHQVTQMGQEVILRCVPISNHLYFYWYRQILGQKVEFLVSFYNNEISEKSEIFDDQFSVERPDGSNFTLKIRSTKLEDSAMYFCASSEGDSGNTIYFGEGSWLTVV.

CDR3 region: CASTSGGVTDTQYF. CDR3 bases: TGCGCCAGCACTAGCGGGGGAGTCACAGATACGCAGTATTTT. This chain links TRBV5-1 with TRBJ2-3; TRBD2 aligns across 10 bases. V was clipped by 6 bases and J by 2 bases; unmatched bases: 3. The CDR3 is made up of 14 amino acids. Per the germline V gene, CDR1 is SGHRS and CDR2 is YFSETQ.

The gene calls are TRBV7-9 and TRBJ2-7; D not resolved. Between the trimmed V and J ends, which lost 0 bases and 0 bases, there was a span of 12 bases. CDR3 length: 16 amino acids. Germline CDR1 is SEHNR and CDR2 is FQNEAQ (reference sequence). DNA of the CDR3: TGTGCCAGCAGCTTAGCGCCGTCATACACCTCCTACGAGCAGTACTTC. Its protein is CASSLAPSYTSYEQYF.

This clone has a single count. The rearrangement links TRBV10-3 to TRBJ2-1; 9 bases match TRBD2. V gave up 2 bases and J gave up 2 bases; unmatched junction bases: 4. In germline, CDR1 is ENHRY, CDR2 SYGVKD. This CDR3 contains 16 residues. CDR3 nucleotide sequence: TGTGCCATCAGTGAGACTAGCGGGCTAACCTACAATGAGCAGTTCTTC. Translated: CAISETSGLTYNEQFF.

The CDR3 region has the DNA TGCGCCAGCAGCCCCGGGGGGTACCAAGAGACCCAGTACTTC. As protein: CASSPGGYQETQYF. The rearrangement links TRBV4-1 to TRBJ2-5, with 7 nucleotides matching TRBD2. The CDR3 length is 14 residues. Trimming cost V 4 bases and J 0 bases; bases outside gene matches: 2. Looked up from germline, CDR1 is MGHRA and CDR2 is YSYEKL.

This clone was observed at least ten times. The chain has TRBV7-2 and TRBJ2-7; 7 bases fit TRBD2. Germline V gives CDR1 SGHTA, CDR2 FQGNSA. V lost 5 bases to trimming and J lost 7 bases; unmatched junction nucleotides: 17. This CDR3 has 16 amino acids. CDR3 region: CASSPGVEAGLGEQYF. CDR3 in DNA: TGTGCCAGCAGCCCAGGAGTCGAAGCGGGGCTAGGGGAGCAGTACTTC.

This clone is a singleton in its sample. V is TRBV6-5 and J is TRBJ2-5, with D possibly TRBD1 on 9 matching bases. CDR1 and CDR2 from the germline V gene are MNHEY and SVGAGI. Trimming shortened V by 4 bases and J by 4 bases, and 19 bases separated the two germline ends. The CDR3 runs 16 residues. CDR3 nucleotides: TGTGCCAGCAGTTCCGCGGGGGGACAGGGACGAGAGACCCAGTACTTC. This sequence encodes CASSSAGGQGRETQYF.

The rearrangement links TRBV4-2 to TRBJ2-7; the D is unclear. CDR1 is LGHNA and CDR2 is YNFKEQ in the germline V gene. CDR3 length equals 14 residues. The V and J ends lost 1 base and 6 bases respectively, with 13 bases between them. The CDR3 is CASSQGLRAAEQYF. CDR3 nucleotide sequence: TGTGCCAGCAGCCAAGGGTTAAGGGCAGCCGAGCAGTACTTC.

This clone turned up a few times. The chain recombines TRBV2 with TRBJ1-2; D is ambiguous. Deletions cut 6 bases from V and 4 bases from J, with 15 bases between. This CDR3 has 14 residues. Germline V gene lookup returns CDR1 SNHLY and CDR2 FYNNEI. CDR3 nucleotide sequence: TGTGCCAGCAGCGACTCAACCACTATCTATGGCTACACCTTC. Translation gives CASSDSTTIYGYTF.

The CDR3 DNA reads as TGTGCCTGGAGTGTACAGGCGCCCTACGAGCAGTACTTC. It codes for CAWSVQAPYEQYF. The chain recombines TRBV30 with TRBJ2-7; D might be TRBD1 (5 bases). Germline V gene lookup returns CDR1 GTSNPN and CDR2 SVGIG (reference sequence). Trimming removed 0 bases from V and 2 bases from J, with 8 bases in between. This CDR3 is built from 13 residues. Variable domain in full (rest from reference TRBV30 and TRBJ2-7): SQTIHQWPATLVQPVGSPLSLECTVEGTSNPNLYWYRQAAGRGLQLLFYSVGIGQISSEVPQNLSASRPQDRQFILSSKKLLLSDSGFYLCAWSVQAPYEQYFGPGTRLTVT.